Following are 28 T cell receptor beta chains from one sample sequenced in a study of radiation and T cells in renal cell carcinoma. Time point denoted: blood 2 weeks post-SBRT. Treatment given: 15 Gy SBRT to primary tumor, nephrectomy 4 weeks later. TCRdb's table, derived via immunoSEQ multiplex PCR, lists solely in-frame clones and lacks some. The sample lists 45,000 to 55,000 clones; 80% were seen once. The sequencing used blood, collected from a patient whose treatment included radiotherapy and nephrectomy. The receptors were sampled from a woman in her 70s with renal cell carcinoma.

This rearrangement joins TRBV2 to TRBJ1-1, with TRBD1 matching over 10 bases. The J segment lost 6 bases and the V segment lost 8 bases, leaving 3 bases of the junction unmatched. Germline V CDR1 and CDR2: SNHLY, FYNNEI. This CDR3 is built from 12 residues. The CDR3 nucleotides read TGTGCCAGCCGGGACAGGGGCCCTGAAGCTTTCTTT. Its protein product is CASRDRGPEAFF.

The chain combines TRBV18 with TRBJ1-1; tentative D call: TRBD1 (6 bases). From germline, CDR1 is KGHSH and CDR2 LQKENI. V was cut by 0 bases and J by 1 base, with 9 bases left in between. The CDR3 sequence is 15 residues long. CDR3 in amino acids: CASSPPGQSNTEAFF. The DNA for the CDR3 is TGTGCCAGCTCACCACCCGGACAGTCGAACACTGAAGCTTTCTTT. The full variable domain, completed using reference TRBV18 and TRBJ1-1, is NAGVMQNPRHLVRRRGQEARLRCSPMKGHSHVYWYRQLPEEGLKFMVYLQKENIIDESGMPKERFSAEFPKEGPSILRIQQVVRGDSAAYFCASSPPGQSNTEAFFGQGTRLTVV.

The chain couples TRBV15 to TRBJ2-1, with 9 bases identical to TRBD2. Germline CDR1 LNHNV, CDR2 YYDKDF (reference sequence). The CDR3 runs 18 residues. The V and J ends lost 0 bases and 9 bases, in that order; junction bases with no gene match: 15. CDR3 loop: CATSRDCLGLASPCEQFF. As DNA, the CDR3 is TGTGCCACCAGCAGAGATTGCTTAGGACTAGCGAGTCCTTGTGAGCAGTTCTTC.

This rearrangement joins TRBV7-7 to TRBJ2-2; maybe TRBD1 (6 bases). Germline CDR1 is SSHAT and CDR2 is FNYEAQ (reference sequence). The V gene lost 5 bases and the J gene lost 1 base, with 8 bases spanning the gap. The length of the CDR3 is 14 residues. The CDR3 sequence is CASSPDRNTGELFF. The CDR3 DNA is TGTGCCAGCAGCCCGGACAGGAACACCGGGGAGCTGTTTTTT.

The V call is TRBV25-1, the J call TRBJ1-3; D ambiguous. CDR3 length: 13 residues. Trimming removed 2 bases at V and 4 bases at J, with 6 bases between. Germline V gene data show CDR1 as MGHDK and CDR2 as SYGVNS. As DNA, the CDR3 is TGTGCCAGCAGTGAACCCGGCGGAAACACCATATATTTT. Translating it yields CASSEPGGNTIYF.

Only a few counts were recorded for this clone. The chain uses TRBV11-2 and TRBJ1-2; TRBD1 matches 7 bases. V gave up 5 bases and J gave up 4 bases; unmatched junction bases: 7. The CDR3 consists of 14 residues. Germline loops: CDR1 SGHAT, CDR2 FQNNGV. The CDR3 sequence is CASSPRQGSYGYTF. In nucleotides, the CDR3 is TGTGCCAGCAGCCCCCGACAGGGAAGCTATGGCTACACCTTC.

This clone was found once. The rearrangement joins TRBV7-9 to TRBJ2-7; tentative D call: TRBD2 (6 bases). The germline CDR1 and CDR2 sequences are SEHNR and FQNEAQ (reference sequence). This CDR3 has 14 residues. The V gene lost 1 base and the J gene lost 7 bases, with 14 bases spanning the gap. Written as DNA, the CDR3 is TGTGCCAGCAGCTTAGTGACATCCGGGGGTGAGCAGTACTTC. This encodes CASSLVTSGGEQYF.

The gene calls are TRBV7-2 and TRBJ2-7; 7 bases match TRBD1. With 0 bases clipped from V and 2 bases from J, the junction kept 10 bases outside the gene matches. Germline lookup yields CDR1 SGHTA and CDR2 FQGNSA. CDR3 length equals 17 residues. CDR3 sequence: CASSLAFTRQGTYEQYF. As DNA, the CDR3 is TGTGCCAGCAGCTTAGCTTTCACGAGACAGGGAACCTACGAGCAGTACTTC.

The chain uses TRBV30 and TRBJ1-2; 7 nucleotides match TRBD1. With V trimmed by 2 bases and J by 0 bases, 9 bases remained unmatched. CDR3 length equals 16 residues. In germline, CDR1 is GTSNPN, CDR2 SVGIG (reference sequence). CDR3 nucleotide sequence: TGTGCCTGGAGTAGGGCAGGGGGACCCCCTAACTATGGCTACACCTTC. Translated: CAWSRAGGPPNYGYTF. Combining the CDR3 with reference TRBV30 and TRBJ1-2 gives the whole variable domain SQTIHQWPATLVQPVGSPLSLECTVEGTSNPNLYWYRQAAGRGLQLLFYSVGIGQISSEVPQNLSASRPQDRQFILSSKKLLLSDSGFYLCAWSRAGGPPNYGYTFGSGTRLTVV.

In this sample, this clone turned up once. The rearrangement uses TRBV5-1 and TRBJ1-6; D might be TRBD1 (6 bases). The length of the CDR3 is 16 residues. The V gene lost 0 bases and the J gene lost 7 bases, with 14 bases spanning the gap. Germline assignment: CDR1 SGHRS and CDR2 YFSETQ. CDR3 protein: CASSLESGVGNSPLHF. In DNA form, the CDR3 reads TGCGCCAGCAGCTTGGAGTCAGGGGTGGGCAATTCACCCCTCCACTTT.

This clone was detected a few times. Written as DNA, the CDR3 is TGTGCCAGCAGCGCCGCAGGGGGCCCTGAGCAGTTCTTC. It is translated as CASSAAGGPEQFF. The rearrangement uses TRBV9 and TRBJ2-1; 8 bases map to TRBD1. This CDR3 has 13 amino acids. Looked up from germline, CDR1 is SGDLS and CDR2 is YYNGEE. The V segment lost 3 bases and the J segment 9 bases; nucleotides outside the gene matches: 5.

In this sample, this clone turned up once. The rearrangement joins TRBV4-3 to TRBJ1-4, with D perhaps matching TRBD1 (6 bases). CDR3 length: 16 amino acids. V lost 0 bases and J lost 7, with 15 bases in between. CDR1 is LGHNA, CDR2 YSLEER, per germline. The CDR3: CASSQDPAGESEKLFF. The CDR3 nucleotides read TGCGCCAGCAGCCAAGACCCAGCAGGGGAGTCTGAAAAACTGTTTTTT.

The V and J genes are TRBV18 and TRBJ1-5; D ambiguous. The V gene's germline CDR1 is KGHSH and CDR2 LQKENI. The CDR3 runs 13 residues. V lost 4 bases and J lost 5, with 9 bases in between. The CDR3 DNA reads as TGTGCCAGCTCACAGGGTTCCGATCAGCCCCAGCATTTT. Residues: CASSQGSDQPQHF.

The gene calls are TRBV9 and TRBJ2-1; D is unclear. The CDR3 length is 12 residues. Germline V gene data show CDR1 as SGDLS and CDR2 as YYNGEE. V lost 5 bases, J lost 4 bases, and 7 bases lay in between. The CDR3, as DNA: TGTGCCAGCAGGTGGCGGTACAATGAGCAGTTCTTC. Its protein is CASRWRYNEQFF. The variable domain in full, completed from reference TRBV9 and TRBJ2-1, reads DSGVTQTPKHLITATGQRVTLRCSPRSGDLSVYWYQQSLDQGLQFLIQYYNGEERAKGNILERFSAQQFPDLHSELNLSSLELGDSALYFCASRWRYNEQFFGPGTRLTVL.

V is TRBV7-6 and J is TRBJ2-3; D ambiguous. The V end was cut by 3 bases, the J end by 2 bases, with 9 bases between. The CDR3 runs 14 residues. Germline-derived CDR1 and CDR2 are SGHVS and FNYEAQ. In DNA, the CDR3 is TGTGCCAGCAGCTTGATTAGCCCCACAGATACGCAGTATTTT. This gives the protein CASSLISPTDTQYF.

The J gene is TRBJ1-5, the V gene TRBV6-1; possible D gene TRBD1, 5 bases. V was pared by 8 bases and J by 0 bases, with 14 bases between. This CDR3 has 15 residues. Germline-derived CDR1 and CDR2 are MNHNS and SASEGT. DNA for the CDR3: TGTGCCAGCTTAGAAAAGGGGTATAGCAATCAGCCCCAGCATTTT. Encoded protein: CASLEKGYSNQPQHF.

CDR3 DNA: TGCGCCAGCAGCCCCCAAGGGGTCGGGGATACGCAGTATTTT. It codes for CASSPQGVGDTQYF. This rearrangement joins TRBV5-1 to TRBJ2-3, with D perhaps TRBD1 (5 bases). The CDR3 spans 14 residues. V was cut by 4 bases and J by 6 bases, with 15 bases left in between. Germline V gives CDR1 SGHRS, CDR2 YFSETQ.

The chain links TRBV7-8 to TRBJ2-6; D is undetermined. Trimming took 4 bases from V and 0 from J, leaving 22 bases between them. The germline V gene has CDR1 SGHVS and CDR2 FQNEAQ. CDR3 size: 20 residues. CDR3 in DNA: TGTGCCAGCAGCTGGAGAAGGGTTTGGTTGGCCTCCTCTGGGGCCAACGTCCTGACTTTC. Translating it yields CASSWRRVWLASSGANVLTF.

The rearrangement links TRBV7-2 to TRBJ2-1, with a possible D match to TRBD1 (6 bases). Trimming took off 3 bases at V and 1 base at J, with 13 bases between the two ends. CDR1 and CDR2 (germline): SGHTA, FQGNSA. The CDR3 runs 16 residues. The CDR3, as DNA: TGTGCCAGCAGCTTTTCAGGGGTAGGATCCTACAATGAGCAGTTCTTC. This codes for CASSFSGVGSYNEQFF.

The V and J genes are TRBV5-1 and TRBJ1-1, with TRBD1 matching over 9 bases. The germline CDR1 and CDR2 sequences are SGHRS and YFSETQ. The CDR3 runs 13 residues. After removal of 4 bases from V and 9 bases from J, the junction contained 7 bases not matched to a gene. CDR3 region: CASSGGQGPKAFF. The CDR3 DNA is TGCGCCAGCAGCGGGGGACAGGGCCCTAAAGCTTTCTTT. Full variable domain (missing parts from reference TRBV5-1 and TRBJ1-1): KAGVTQTPRYLIKTRGQQVTLSCSPISGHRSVSWYQQTPGQGLQFLFEYFSETQRNKGNFPGRFSGRQFSNSRSEMNVSTLELGDSALYLCASSGGQGPKAFFGQGTRLTVV.

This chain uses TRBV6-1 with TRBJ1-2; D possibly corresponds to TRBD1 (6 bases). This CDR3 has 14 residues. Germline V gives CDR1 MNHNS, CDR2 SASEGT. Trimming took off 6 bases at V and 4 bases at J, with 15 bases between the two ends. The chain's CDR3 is CASRDPGGRYGYTF. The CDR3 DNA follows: TGTGCCAGCAGAGATCCCGGGGGCCGCTATGGCTACACCTTC.

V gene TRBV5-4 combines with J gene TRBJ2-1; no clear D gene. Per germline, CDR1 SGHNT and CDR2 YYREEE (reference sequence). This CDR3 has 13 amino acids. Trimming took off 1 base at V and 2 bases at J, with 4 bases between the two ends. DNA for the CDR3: TGTGCCAGCAGCTTGTCAACCTACAATGAGCAGTTCTTC. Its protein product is CASSLSTYNEQFF.

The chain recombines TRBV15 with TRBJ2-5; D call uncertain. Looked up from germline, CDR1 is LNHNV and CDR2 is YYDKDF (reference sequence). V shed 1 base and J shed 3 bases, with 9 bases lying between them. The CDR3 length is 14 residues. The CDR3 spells CATSRVLGKETQYF. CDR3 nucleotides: TGTGCCACCAGCAGAGTGCTGGGAAAAGAGACCCAGTACTTC.

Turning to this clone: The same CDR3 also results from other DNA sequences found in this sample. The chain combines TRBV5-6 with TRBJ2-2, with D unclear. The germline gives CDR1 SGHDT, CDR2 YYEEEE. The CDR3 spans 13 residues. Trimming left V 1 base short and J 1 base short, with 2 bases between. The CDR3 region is CASSLQNTGELFF. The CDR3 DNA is TGTGCCAGCAGCTTGCAGAACACCGGGGAGCTGTTTTTT.

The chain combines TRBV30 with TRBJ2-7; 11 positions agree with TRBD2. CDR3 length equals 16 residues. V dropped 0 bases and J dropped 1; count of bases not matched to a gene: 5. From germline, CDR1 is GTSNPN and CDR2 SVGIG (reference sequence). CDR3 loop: CAWSVRASGRSYEQYF. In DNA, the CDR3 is TGTGCCTGGAGTGTCAGGGCTAGCGGGAGGTCCTACGAGCAGTACTTC.

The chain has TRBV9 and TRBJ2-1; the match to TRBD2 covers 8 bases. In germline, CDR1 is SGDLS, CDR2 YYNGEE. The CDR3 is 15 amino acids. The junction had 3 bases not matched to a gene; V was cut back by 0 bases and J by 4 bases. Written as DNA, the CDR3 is TGTGCCAGCAGCGTAGGGCTAGCGGGTTACAATGAGCAGTTCTTC. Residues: CASSVGLAGYNEQFF.

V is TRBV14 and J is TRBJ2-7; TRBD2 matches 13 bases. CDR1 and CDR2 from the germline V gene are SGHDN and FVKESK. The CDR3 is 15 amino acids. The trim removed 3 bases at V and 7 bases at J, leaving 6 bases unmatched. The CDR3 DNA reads TGTGCCAGCAGCCAGCTCGGACTAGCGGGAGTAGAGCAGTACTTC. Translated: CASSQLGLAGVEQYF.

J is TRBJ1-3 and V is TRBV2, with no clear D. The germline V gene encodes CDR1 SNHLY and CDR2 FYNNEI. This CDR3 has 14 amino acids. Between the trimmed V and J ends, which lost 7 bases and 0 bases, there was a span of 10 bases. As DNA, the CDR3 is TGTGCCAGCATTGTCGAGCCCTCTGGAAACACCATATATTTT. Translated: CASIVEPSGNTIYF.